This TCR beta chain was captured by sequencing in a study of blood T cell repertoires in COVID-19. Study details: Samples of COVID-19 (acute and convalescent) were obtained from the United States, Italy and Spain. T cells, B-cell-depleted T cells, or PBMCs supplied cDNA or gDNA.

Only in-frame clones appear in the TCRdb table, and some are missing; sequencing was by immunoSEQ multiplex PCR. The sample shows under 80,000 clones, nearly 80% of them seen only once. This clone was counted a single time. Source material: peripheral blood. The receptor was derived from a human donor in a cohort sampled during active COVID-19.

The chain's CDR3 is CASSWTGNLADTQYF. CDR3 coding DNA: TGTGCCAGCAGCTGGACCGGGAATTTGGCCGATACGCAGTATTTT. The chain uses TRBV5-4 and TRBJ2-3, with TRBD2 as a possible D gene (5 bases). Trimming removed 3 bases at V and 6 bases at J, with 17 bases between. Germline V gives CDR1 SGHNT, CDR2 YYREEE (reference sequence). The CDR3 has 15 amino acids.